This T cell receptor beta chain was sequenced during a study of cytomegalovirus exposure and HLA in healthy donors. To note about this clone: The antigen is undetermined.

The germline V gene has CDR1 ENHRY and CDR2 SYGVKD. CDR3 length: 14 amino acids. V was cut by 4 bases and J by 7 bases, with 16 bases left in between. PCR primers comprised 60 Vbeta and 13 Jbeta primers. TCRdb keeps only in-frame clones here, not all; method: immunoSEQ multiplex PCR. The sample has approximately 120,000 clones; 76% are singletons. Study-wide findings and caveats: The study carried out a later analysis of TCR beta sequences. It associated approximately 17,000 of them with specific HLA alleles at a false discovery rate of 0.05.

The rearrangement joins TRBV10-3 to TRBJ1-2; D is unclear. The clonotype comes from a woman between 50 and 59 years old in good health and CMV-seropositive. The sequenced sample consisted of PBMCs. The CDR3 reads CAISGGPPEGGYTF. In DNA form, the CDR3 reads TGTGCCATCAGTGGTGGACCGCCTGAGGGTGGCTACACCTTC.